This entry concerns a single T cell receptor (beta chain). The antigen is unknown. The data derive from a study of cytomegalovirus exposure and HLA in healthy donors. Study summary: Of several hundred genotyped donors, around 86% grouped in the Caucasian-associated ancestry cluster.

The primer mix had 60 Vbeta and 13 Jbeta primers. Data came from immunoSEQ multiplex PCR; TCRdb stores just in-frame clones and leaves some out. This table holds about 98,000 clones, around 81% found once. Germline CDR1 SGHDT, CDR2 YYEEEE. V dropped 0 bases and J dropped 4; count of bases not matched to a gene: 3. The CDR3 loop spans 14 amino acids. Study outcomes and limitations: A few CMV-associated chains proved CMV antigen-specific in vitro. In an earlier analysis, about 87% or about 30%: the productive usage of most TCR beta V segments.

The TCR comes from a female donor in good health and CMV-seropositive. The rearrangement uses TRBV5-6 and TRBJ1-2, with TRBD1 matching 7 bases. Sequencing was done on a sample of PBMCs. Written as DNA, the CDR3 is TGTGCCAGCAGCTTGGGGGACAGTAGCTATGGCTACACCTTC. This encodes CASSLGDSSYGYTF.